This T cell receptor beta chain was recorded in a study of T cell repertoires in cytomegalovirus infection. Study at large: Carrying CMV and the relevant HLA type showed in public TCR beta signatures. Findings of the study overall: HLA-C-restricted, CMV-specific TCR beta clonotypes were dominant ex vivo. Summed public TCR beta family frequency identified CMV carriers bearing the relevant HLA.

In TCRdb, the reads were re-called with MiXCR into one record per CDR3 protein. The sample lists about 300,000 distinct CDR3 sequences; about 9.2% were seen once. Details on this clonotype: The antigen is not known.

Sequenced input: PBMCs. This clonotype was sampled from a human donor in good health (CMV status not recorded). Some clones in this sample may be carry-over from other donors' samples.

This chain's CDR3 is CASSLRAGDCYTF. The CDR3 DNA reads TGTGCCAGCAGTCTTCGAGCGGGAGATTGCTACACCTTC. The V and J genes are TRBV6-5 and TRBJ1-2; D uncertain. Looked up from germline, CDR1 is MNHEY and CDR2 is SVGAGI. This CDR3 is 13 amino acids long. With 5 bases removed from V and 9 bases from J, the gap between germline ends came to 16 bases.